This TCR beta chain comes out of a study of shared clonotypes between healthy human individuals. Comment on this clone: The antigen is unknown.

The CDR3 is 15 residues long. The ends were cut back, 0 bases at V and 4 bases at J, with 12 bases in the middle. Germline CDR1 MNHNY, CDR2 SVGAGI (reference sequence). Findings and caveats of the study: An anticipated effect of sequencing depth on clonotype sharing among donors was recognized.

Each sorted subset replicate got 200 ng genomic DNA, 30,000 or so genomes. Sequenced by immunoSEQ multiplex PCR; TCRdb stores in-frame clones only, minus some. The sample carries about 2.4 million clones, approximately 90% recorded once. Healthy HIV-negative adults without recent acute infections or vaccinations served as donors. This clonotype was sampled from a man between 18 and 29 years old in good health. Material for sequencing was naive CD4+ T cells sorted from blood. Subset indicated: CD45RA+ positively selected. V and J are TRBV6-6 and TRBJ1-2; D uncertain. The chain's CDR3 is CASSYSRDPGYGYTF. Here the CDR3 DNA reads TGTGCCAGCAGTTACTCAAGGGATCCCGGCTATGGCTACACCTTC.